Below are 25 T cell receptor beta chains sequenced from a single sample in a study of early T cells in non-severe SARS-CoV-2 infection. MiXCR was run by TCRdb on the 5' RACE reads, yielding one entry per CDR3 protein. In the table there are roughly 53,000 distinct CDR3 sequences, roughly a tenth of which are singletons. The material sequenced was whole blood. All receptors derive from an adult who was a healthcare worker with PCR-confirmed SARS-CoV-2 infection or an uninfected control (not recorded which).

This clonotype was recorded many times. The chain uses TRBV2 and TRBJ2-1, with D perhaps matching TRBD1 (6 bases). Germline-derived CDR1 and CDR2 are SNHLY and FYNNEI. The V end lost 5 bases, the J end lost 5 bases, and 7 bases lay between the germline ends. The CDR3 covers 12 residues. The CDR3 bases are TGTGCCAGCAGTTGGACAGACAATGAGCAGTTCTTC. This translates into CASSWTDNEQFF.

This clonotype appeared a few times. The rearrangement joins TRBV6-6 to TRBJ1-1; a weak D match, TRBD1 (6 bases). Trimming pared 6 bases from V and 4 bases from J, leaving 18 bases between. CDR1 and CDR2 from the germline V gene are MNHNY and SVGAGI (reference sequence). The CDR3 consists of 15 residues. The DNA for the CDR3 is TGTGCCAGCAGCCCCGTTGCAGGGGCCCTCACTGAAGCTTTCTTT. This codes for CASSPVAGALTEAFF.

In this sample, this clonotype turned up a few times. The chain combines TRBV2 with TRBJ1-2, with D tentatively TRBD1 (5 bases). CDR3 length: 12 residues. Germline CDR1 SNHLY, CDR2 FYNNEI. V gave up 6 bases and J gave up 6 bases, with 11 bases separating them. The CDR3: CASSRGADGYTF. The DNA for the CDR3 is TGTGCCAGCAGCCGCGGGGCGGATGGCTACACCTTC.

This clonotype occurred many times. The genes are TRBV6-1 and TRBJ1-1; TRBD1 agrees at 7 bases. V trimming: 8 bases; J trimming: 0 bases; junction bases outside the gene matches: 9. CDR1 is MNHNS, CDR2 SASEGT, per germline. CDR3 size: 15 residues. CDR3 protein: CASLFTRGLNTEAFF. DNA for the CDR3: TGTGCCAGCTTATTTACGAGGGGGCTGAACACTGAAGCTTTCTTT.

The chain couples TRBV10-3 to TRBJ1-2, with D possibly matching TRBD1 (6 bases). The CDR3 contains 14 residues. V dropped 6 bases and J dropped 4 bases, with 15 bases sitting between them. Germline CDR1 reads ENHRY; CDR2 reads SYGVKD. The CDR3 here is CAISRQEGIYGYTF. The CDR3 region has the DNA TGTGCCATCAGCAGACAGGAGGGGATCTATGGCTACACCTTC.

This clonotype has a count of ten or more. The CDR3 loop reads CASTLGRGLLSYEQYF. CDR3 sequence (DNA): TGTGCCAGTACCCTGGGCAGGGGGCTTTTGTCCTACGAGCAGTACTTC. This chain connects TRBV5-6 to TRBJ2-7; 8 nucleotides match TRBD1. Germline CDR1 and CDR2: SGHDT and YYEEEE. J gave up 1 base and V 8 bases, and 14 bases lay outside the gene matches. The CDR3 loop spans 16 amino acids. Variable domain in full (rest from reference TRBV5-6 and TRBJ2-7): DAGVTQSPTHLIKTRGQQVTLRCSPKSGHDTVSWYQQALGQGPQFIFQYYEEEERQRGNFPDRFSGHQFPNYSSELNVNALLLGDSALYLCASTLGRGLLSYEQYFGPGTRLTVT.

The sample holds many counts of this clonotype. The limits of the CDR3 on the DNA are not certain, so only TCRdb's listed CDR3 is given. The chain is built from TRBV29-1 and TRBJ1-1; the table assigns TRBD1, which was not confirmed against the DNA. Germline V gives CDR1 SQVTM, CDR2 ANQGSEA. The CDR3 spans 12 residues, counting both ends. CDR3 loop: CSVGPGGTEAFF.

This clonotype turned up a few times. The CDR3 DNA follows: TGTGCCAGCAGTTATCGGGATTCCGGGGATACGCAGTATTTT. This translates into CASSYRDSGDTQYF. J is TRBJ2-3 and V is TRBV27, with D perhaps matching TRBD2 (5 bases). Germline V lookup: CDR1 MNHEY, CDR2 SMNVEV (reference sequence). This CDR3 comprises 14 residues. V lost 4 bases, J lost 6 bases, and 14 bases lay in between.

This clonotype was detected ten times or more. The CDR3 DNA follows: TGCGCCAGCAGCTTGACCTGGGGTTTGAACACTGAAGCTTTCTTT. Amino acids: CASSLTWGLNTEAFF. This chain joins TRBV5-1 and TRBJ1-1; D unresolved. The CDR3 length is 15 residues. Germline V lookup: CDR1 SGHRS, CDR2 YFSETQ. Trimming removed 1 base at V and 0 bases at J, with 10 bases between.

This clonotype was detected only a few times. The J gene is TRBJ1-1, the V gene TRBV4-1, with D hard to call. This CDR3 comprises 13 residues. The germline CDR1 and CDR2 sequences are MGHRA and YSYEKL. V lost 3 bases to trimming and J lost 2 bases, with 7 bases between them. CDR3 residues: CASSQGINTEAFF. DNA for the CDR3: TGCGCCAGCAGCCAGGGGATTAACACTGAAGCTTTCTTT.

Only a few counts were recorded for this clonotype. The rearrangement links TRBV2 to TRBJ2-3; D is uncertain. Trimming stripped 3 bases from V and 3 bases from J, with 10 bases between. CDR3 size: 14 residues. CDR1 SNHLY and CDR2 FYNNEI come from the germline V gene. The CDR3 is CASSDSGLTDTQYF. CDR3 bases: TGTGCCAGCAGTGATTCGGGCCTGACAGATACGCAGTATTTT.

The chain is built from TRBV27 and TRBJ1-1; 7 bases align to TRBD1. Germline trimming cut 5 bases from V and 2 bases from J; bases unmatched to any gene: 5. The CDR3 consists of 14 residues. Per the germline V gene, CDR1 is MNHEY and CDR2 is SMNVEV (reference sequence). CDR3: CASSQRDSNTEAFF. The CDR3 nucleotides are TGTGCCAGCAGTCAAAGGGACAGCAACACTGAAGCTTTCTTT.

There are many counts of this clonotype. The chain has TRBV6-1 and TRBJ2-7; D gene uncertain. V lost 2 bases, J lost 6 bases, and 5 bases lay in between. The length of the CDR3 is 11 residues. CDR1 and CDR2 (germline): MNHNS, SASEGT. The DNA for the CDR3 is TGTGCCAGCAGTGAACAAGTCGAGCAGTACTTC. Its translation is CASSEQVEQYF.

The CDR3 here is CASSPWVGVTVPEEQFF. CDR3 DNA: TGTGCCAGCAGCCCGTGGGTAGGGGTCACCGTCCCGGAGGAGCAGTTCTTC. The chain joins TRBV14 to TRBJ2-1; TRBD1 is a possible D gene (5 bases). Per the germline V gene, CDR1 is SGHDN and CDR2 is FVKESK. The CDR3 has 17 residues. V lost 4 bases and J lost 10, with 26 bases in between.

This clonotype was counted at least ten times. The V and J genes are TRBV5-1 and TRBJ2-3; 9 nucleotides align to TRBD2. Germline-derived CDR1 and CDR2 are SGHRS and YFSETQ. The ends lost 0 bases at V and 7 bases at J; junction bases unmatched: 9. CDR3 length equals 16 residues. In DNA, the CDR3 is TGCGCCAGCAGCTTGGCGGCGCTAGCGGGGTATAATACGCAGTATTTT. Its translation is CASSLAALAGYNTQYF.

This rearrangement joins TRBV11-2 to TRBJ2-1; possible D gene TRBD2, 6 bases. The length of the CDR3 is 14 residues. Trimming removed 5 bases at V and 3 bases at J, with 11 bases between. Germline V gene data show CDR1 as SGHAT and CDR2 as FQNNGV. For the CDR3, the DNA is TGTGCCAGCAGCCCCGACGGGGGCTACAATGAGCAGTTCTTC. Translating gives CASSPDGGYNEQFF. Combining the CDR3 with reference TRBV11-2 and TRBJ2-1 gives the whole variable domain EAGVAQSPRYKIIEKRQSVAFWCNPISGHATLYWYQQILGQGPKLLIQFQNNGVVDDSQLPKDRFSAERLKGVDSTLKIQPAKLEDSAVYLCASSPDGGYNEQFFGPGTRLTVL.

This clonotype was recorded a few times. The chain joins TRBV10-1 to TRBJ2-3; 8 bases are a match to TRBD2. V was clipped by 6 bases and J by 1 base; unmatched bases: 6. This CDR3 contains 15 residues. CDR1 is WNHNN and CDR2 is SYGVQD in the germline V gene (reference sequence). The CDR3 region has the DNA TGCGCCAGCAGAATAGCGGGGACCTGCACAGATACGCAGTATTTT. This codes for CASRIAGTCTDTQYF.

This rearrangement joins TRBV4-2 to TRBJ2-7; possibly TRBD1 or TRBD2 for D (5 bases each). CDR3 length: 16 amino acids. Per the germline V gene, CDR1 is LGHNA and CDR2 is YNFKEQ. V lost 5 bases, J lost 5 bases, and 22 bases lay in between. The CDR3 DNA reads as TGTGCCAGCAGCTCCCAGGCAGGGACGCGTTCGGACGAGCAGTACTTC. Its protein is CASSSQAGTRSDEQYF.

This chain joins TRBV7-2 and TRBJ1-5, with D maybe TRBD1 (5 bases). This CDR3 is built from 14 residues. Trimming removed 3 bases at V and 2 bases at J, with 8 bases between. Germline V gene lookup returns CDR1 SGHTA and CDR2 FQGNSA. In nucleotides, the CDR3 is TGTGCCAGCAGCTTGGCGGGGGGCAATCAGCCCCAGCATTTT. Its protein product is CASSLAGGNQPQHF.

This clonotype has ten or more counts. The rearrangement uses TRBV9 and TRBJ2-1, with D possibly TRBD2 on 5 matching bases. The CDR3 sequence is 15 residues long. Germline V gene lookup returns CDR1 SGDLS and CDR2 YYNGEE. Trimming stripped 0 bases from V and 9 bases from J, with 16 bases between. The CDR3 DNA follows: TGTGCCAGCAGCGTAGTCCCAGCACCGGGGTCTGAGCAGTTCTTC. Translated: CASSVVPAPGSEQFF.

The chain recombines TRBV7-6 with TRBJ2-1; 8 bases map to TRBD1. The trim removed 5 bases at V and 2 bases at J, leaving 11 bases unmatched. The CDR3 has 17 amino acids. In germline, CDR1 is SGHVS, CDR2 FNYEAQ. CDR3 nucleotides: TGTGCCAGCAGCATAACTAGAGGGGACAGGCCCTACAATGAGCAGTTCTTC. Translated: CASSITRGDRPYNEQFF. Based on the CDR3 plus reference TRBV7-6 and TRBJ2-1, the full variable domain is GAGVSQSPRYKVTKRGQDVALRCDPISGHVSLYWYRQALGQGPEFLTYFNYEAQQDKSGLPNDRFSAERPEGSISTLTIQRTEQRDSAMYRCASSITRGDRPYNEQFFGPGTRLTVL.

This clonotype was detected many times. The CDR3 nucleotides are TGCGCCAGCAGCCAAGTCAGGGGCGGGCAAGAGACCCAGTACTTC. It codes for CASSQVRGGQETQYF. The rearrangement uses TRBV4-1 and TRBJ2-5, with a tentative D call TRBD1 (6 bases). This CDR3 has 15 amino acids. V lost 1 base and J 2 bases, leaving 11 bases between the germline ends. Germline V gene data show CDR1 as MGHRA and CDR2 as YSYEKL.

In its sample, this clonotype was seen a few times. The chain combines TRBV10-3 with TRBJ2-3; D may be TRBD2 (5 bases). The germline V and J ends were trimmed by 10 bases and 7 bases, with 15 bases remaining between them. CDR1 and CDR2 (germline): ENHRY, SYGVKD. The CDR3 consists of 12 residues. In nucleotides, the CDR3 is TGTGCCACTCAAACTAGGGTGAATACGCAGTATTTT. Protein product: CATQTRVNTQYF.

This clonotype was seen repeatedly, ten times or more. The chain couples TRBV6-1 to TRBJ2-1; the D is unclear. The V gene lost 7 bases and the J gene lost 0 bases, with 13 bases spanning the gap. The CDR3 is 15 amino acids. Germline V gene lookup returns CDR1 MNHNS and CDR2 SASEGT. The CDR3 coding sequence is TGTGCCAGCAAGCAAGGGTCCAGCTCCTACAATGAGCAGTTCTTC. Protein sequence: CASKQGSSSYNEQFF.

This clonotype was seen repeatedly, ten times or more. The CDR3 nucleotides are TGTGCCAGCAGCCGGACAGCGAACTATGGCTACACCTTC. The encoded protein is CASSRTANYGYTF. V usage is TRBV9 and J usage is TRBJ1-2; TRBD1 might be the D (6 bases). V lost 4 bases, J lost 2 bases, and 9 bases lay in between. The CDR3 extends over 13 amino acids. Germline V gene lookup returns CDR1 SGDLS and CDR2 YYNGEE.